A single sample gave rise to the 28 T cell receptor beta chains below, sequenced in a study of shared clonotypes between healthy human individuals. Sequencing used immunoSEQ multiplex PCR; TCRdb keeps in-frame clones, though not all of them. The sample holds about a million clones; 76% are singletons and the top ten take roughly 1.5%. The sample taken for sequencing was memory CD4+ T cells sorted from blood. Sample subset: CD45RA-negative fraction. The receptors shown here come from a young man in good health.

CDR3 protein: CASRPDPGQSSSPLHF. The CDR3 DNA sequence: TGCGCCAGCAGACCCGACCCGGGACAGAGTTCTTCACCCCTCCACTTT. The J gene is TRBJ1-6, the V gene TRBV5-1; 7 bases line up with TRBD1. J gave up 9 bases and V 5 bases, and 14 bases lay outside the gene matches. Germline-derived CDR1 and CDR2 are SGHRS and YFSETQ. The CDR3 length is 16 residues. Filled out from reference TRBV5-1 and TRBJ1-6, the complete variable domain reads KAGVTQTPRYLIKTRGQQVTLSCSPISGHRSVSWYQQTPGQGLQFLFEYFSETQRNKGNFPGRFSGRQFSNSRSEMNVSTLELGDSALYLCASRPDPGQSSSPLHFGNGTRLTVT.

This clone was detected only a few times. V usage is TRBV10-1 and J usage is TRBJ2-2; tentatively, D is TRBD2 (6 bases). Trimming took 6 bases from V and 1 from J, leaving 9 bases between them. This CDR3 has 14 residues. Per germline, CDR1 WNHNN and CDR2 SYGVQD (reference sequence). In nucleotides, the CDR3 is TGCGCCAGCAGGGAGGGCCTGAACACCGGGGAGCTGTTTTTT. This encodes CASREGLNTGELFF.

This clone has just one count. The genes are TRBV6-6 and TRBJ2-5; a possible D gene is TRBD2 (5 bases). Deletions cut 7 bases from V and 6 bases from J, with 21 bases between. The germline gives CDR1 MNHNY, CDR2 SVGAGI (reference sequence). The CDR3 spans 15 residues. CDR3 residues: CASTQGLDPGKTQYF. CDR3 nucleotides: TGTGCCAGCACCCAAGGGTTGGATCCGGGGAAGACCCAGTACTTC.

CDR3 residues: CASSRASNTEAFF. Written as DNA, the CDR3 is TGTGCCAGCAGCCGCGCCTCGAACACTGAAGCTTTCTTT. The chain carries TRBV5-4 and TRBJ1-1; D unclear. Germline V gene sequence: CDR1 SGHNT, CDR2 YYREEE (reference sequence). CDR3 size: 13 residues. Deletions cut 4 bases from V and 1 base from J, with 8 bases between.

The V call is TRBV19, the J call TRBJ2-1, with D perhaps matching TRBD1 (6 bases). Trimming took 5 bases from V and 2 from J, leaving 10 bases between them. The CDR3 spans 14 residues. Germline loops: CDR1 LNHDA, CDR2 SQIVND (reference sequence). CDR3 sequence: CASSHRVAYNEQFF. In nucleotides, the CDR3 is TGTGCCAGTAGTCACAGGGTGGCCTACAATGAGCAGTTCTTC.

The rearrangement uses TRBV6-1 and TRBJ2-5; possibly TRBD1 for D (5 bases). There are 14 residues in the CDR3. Trimming shortened V by 3 bases and J by 1 base, and 9 bases separated the two germline ends. Germline CDR1 is MNHNS and CDR2 is SASEGT. This CDR3 reads CASSEQGSQETQYF. CDR3 sequence (DNA): TGTGCCAGCAGTGAGCAGGGTTCCCAAGAGACCCAGTACTTC.

The J gene is TRBJ2-1, the V gene TRBV29-1; possibly TRBD1 for D (5 bases). The CDR3 totals 15 residues. Trimming cost V 6 bases and J 0 bases, with 15 bases left between them. Germline V gene lookup returns CDR1 SQVTM and CDR2 ANQGSEA. CDR3 sequence: CSVTGDSSSYNEQFF. The CDR3 nucleotides read TGCAGCGTAACAGGCGACTCTTCCTCCTACAATGAGCAGTTCTTC.

V and J are TRBV7-2 and TRBJ2-1, with 7 bases aligning to TRBD1. The CDR3 consists of 14 residues. Germline-derived CDR1 and CDR2 are SGHTA and FQGNSA. V trimming: 3 bases; J trimming: 4 bases; junction bases outside the gene matches: 3. Here the CDR3 reads CASSFGTVYNEQFF. The DNA for the CDR3 is TGTGCCAGCAGCTTTGGGACAGTTTACAATGAGCAGTTCTTC. Based on the CDR3 plus reference TRBV7-2 and TRBJ2-1, the full variable domain is GAGVSQSPSNKVTEKGKDVELRCDPISGHTALYWYRQSLGQGLEFLIYFQGNSAPDKSGLPSDRFSAERTGGSVSTLTIQRTQQEDSAVYLCASSFGTVYNEQFFGPGTRLTVL.

To note about this clone: Given a much more abundant clone one base away, this may be a read error. This chain joins TRBV7-3 and TRBJ1-2; TRBD1 matches at 7 bases. The junction had 3 bases not matched to a gene; V was cut back by 5 bases and J by 3 bases. The CDR3 runs 13 residues. Looked up from germline, CDR1 is SGHTA and CDR2 is FQGTGA. The CDR3 reads CASSPTGYYGYTF. For the CDR3, the DNA is TGTGCCAGCAGCCCGACAGGGTACTATGGCTACACCTTC.

The gene calls are TRBV12-5 and TRBJ2-5, with 8 nucleotides matching TRBD2. The CDR3 totals 13 residues. After removal of 5 bases from V and 7 bases from J, the junction contained 6 bases not matched to a gene. Germline CDR1 and CDR2: LGHNT and FRNRAP. The CDR3 spells CASGPAGEVTQYF. The CDR3 DNA follows: TGTGCTAGTGGTCCAGCGGGAGAGGTGACCCAGTACTTC.

The CDR3 here is CAIEAGSDNSPLHF. In DNA, the CDR3 is TGTGCCATCGAGGCAGGGTCTGACAATTCACCCCTCCACTTT. This chain connects TRBV10-3 to TRBJ1-6, with D perhaps TRBD1 (5 bases). CDR3 length equals 14 residues. The V and J ends lost 8 bases and 7 bases respectively, with 15 bases between them. Looked up from germline, CDR1 is ENHRY and CDR2 is SYGVKD.

This clone was detected only once. The chain is built from TRBV2 and TRBJ2-3, with TRBD2 identical over 10 bases. This CDR3 has 15 residues. Trimming cost V 5 bases and J 0 bases; bases outside gene matches: 2. Per germline, CDR1 SNHLY and CDR2 FYNNEI. DNA for the CDR3: TGTGCCAGCAGTATAGCGGGGGGCAGCACAGATACGCAGTATTTT. Translated, it gives CASSIAGGSTDTQYF.

V gene TRBV11-2 combines with J gene TRBJ2-7; TRBD1 might be the D (6 bases). The V end was cut by 4 bases, the J end by 13 bases, with 29 bases between. The CDR3 runs to 16 residues. The germline V gene encodes CDR1 SGHAT and CDR2 FQNNGV. CDR3 sequence: CASSSNRASGPTSIYF. CDR3 nucleotides: TGTGCCAGCAGCTCCAACAGGGCATCAGGTCCTACGAGCATCTACTTC.

This chain joins TRBV18 and TRBJ1-1, with D perhaps matching TRBD1 (5 bases). Germline V gene sequence: CDR1 KGHSH, CDR2 LQKENI. Trimming left V 3 bases short and J 5 bases short, with 13 bases between. The CDR3 loop spans 14 amino acids. CDR3 loop: CASSPSKRGTEAFF. The CDR3 region has the DNA TGTGCCAGCTCACCGTCGAAGCGGGGGACTGAAGCTTTCTTT. The full variable domain, with the rest looked up from reference TRBV18 and TRBJ1-1, is NAGVMQNPRHLVRRRGQEARLRCSPMKGHSHVYWYRQLPEEGLKFMVYLQKENIIDESGMPKERFSAEFPKEGPSILRIQQVVRGDSAAYFCASSPSKRGTEAFFGQGTRLTVV.

This CDR3 is CASSLLTEGNQPQHF. The CDR3, as DNA: TGTGCCAGCAGTCTACTGACAGAAGGAAATCAGCCCCAGCATTTT. The chain links TRBV7-2 to TRBJ1-5, with D perhaps TRBD1 (5 bases). The germline CDR1 and CDR2 sequences are SGHTA and FQGNSA. V lost 6 bases, J lost 4 bases, and 16 bases lay in between. This CDR3 region has 15 residues.

Worth noting for this clone: This same CDR3 is encoded by further DNA sequences in the sample. This chain links TRBV7-2 with TRBJ2-3, with D perhaps matching TRBD2 (6 bases). CDR1 is SGHTA, CDR2 FQGNSA, per germline. CDR3 length: 15 residues. V was pared by 0 bases and J by 3 bases, with 10 bases between. In DNA form, the CDR3 reads TGTGCCAGCAGCTTAGCTAGCGGAGGTACAGATACGCAGTATTTT. It is translated as CASSLASGGTDTQYF.

V usage is TRBV2 and J usage is TRBJ2-1; 12 bases match TRBD2. Losses at the gene ends were 6 bases for V and 4 bases for J; bases not matched to a gene: 7. Germline CDR1 SNHLY, CDR2 FYNNEI. CDR3 length: 16 amino acids. The CDR3 protein is CASRELAGGGYNEQFF. CDR3 DNA sequence: TGTGCCAGCAGAGAACTAGCGGGGGGTGGTTACAATGAGCAGTTCTTC.

This clone was seen a few times. The chain uses TRBV30 and TRBJ1-1, with no clear D. Trimming removed 7 bases at V and 5 bases at J, with 8 bases between. The CDR3 consists of 10 residues. Germline CDR1 reads GTSNPN; CDR2 reads SVGIG (reference sequence). CDR3 nucleotides: TGTGCCTCGGTGGGAACTGAAGCTTTCTTT. It specifies CASVGTEAFF.

This clone showed up just a few times. The V call is TRBV19, the J call TRBJ2-5, with TRBD2 matching over 11 bases. The CDR3 totals 16 residues. J lost 0 bases, V lost 2 bases, and 2 bases had no gene match. The V gene's germline CDR1 is LNHDA and CDR2 SQIVND (reference sequence). The CDR3 DNA follows: TGTGCCAGTAGTATACGACTAGCGGGACACCAAGAGACCCAGTACTTC. Protein product: CASSIRLAGHQETQYF. Together with reference TRBV19 and TRBJ2-5, the CDR3 gives the full variable domain: DGGITQSPKYLFRKEGQNVTLSCEQNLNHDAMYWYRQDPGQGLRLIYYSQIVNDFQKGDIAEGYSVSREKKESFPLTVTSAQKNPTAFYLCASSIRLAGHQETQYFGPGTRLLVL.

The chain is built from TRBV18 and TRBJ2-7; possibly TRBD1 for D (6 bases). V gave up 2 bases and J gave up 2 bases, with 16 bases separating them. CDR1 is KGHSH and CDR2 is LQKENI in the germline V gene. This CDR3 region has 16 residues. The CDR3 coding sequence is TGTGCCAGCTCACCAACCCCCGGACAGCCGACCTACGAGCAGTACTTC. Translated: CASSPTPGQPTYEQYF.

Of note for this clone: Distinct nucleotide sequences in the sample also encode this CDR3. The chain couples TRBV5-1 to TRBJ1-1; a weak D match, TRBD1 (6 bases). Trimming stripped 2 bases from V and 1 base from J, with 9 bases between. The V gene's germline CDR1 is SGHRS and CDR2 YFSETQ. This CDR3 has 14 residues. CDR3 sequence (DNA): TGCGCCAGCAGCTTACAGGGTTGGAACACTGAAGCTTTCTTT. This gives the protein CASSLQGWNTEAFF.

In its sample, this clone was seen many times. The chain combines TRBV5-1 with TRBJ2-1; a possible D gene is TRBD2 (5 bases). The germline gives CDR1 SGHRS, CDR2 YFSETQ. V gave up 4 bases and J gave up 7 bases, with 18 bases separating them. This CDR3 is built from 15 residues. The DNA for the CDR3 is TGCGCCAGCAGCCCCGGGGATTTATTGGTGAATGAGCAGTTCTTC. It yields the protein CASSPGDLLVNEQFF.

The gene calls are TRBV5-6 and TRBJ2-5; TRBD2 agrees at 8 bases. The V gene end was trimmed by 1 base and the J gene end by 5 bases; junction bases not matched to a gene: 7. The CDR3 consists of 15 residues. Germline V gene data show CDR1 as SGHDT and CDR2 as YYEEEE. CDR3 residues: CASSLLSGGKETQYF. CDR3 DNA sequence: TGTGCCAGCAGCTTGCTGTCGGGAGGGAAGGAGACCCAGTACTTC.

In DNA form, the CDR3 reads TGCGCCAGCAGTGGAGGGGAAGAGACCCAGTACTTC. This codes for CASSGGEETQYF. J is TRBJ2-5 and V is TRBV5-1; D is possibly TRBD2 (6 bases). CDR3 length equals 12 residues. Trimming took 5 bases from V and 3 from J, leaving 8 bases between them. Germline V gene lookup returns CDR1 SGHRS and CDR2 YFSETQ.

Note on this clone: The sample holds other DNA sequences that translate to the same CDR3. This chain connects TRBV5-1 to TRBJ2-1; 8 nucleotides match TRBD2. The germline V gene encodes CDR1 SGHRS and CDR2 YFSETQ. The trim removed 3 bases at V and 0 bases at J, leaving 2 bases unmatched. The CDR3 is 15 residues long. DNA for the CDR3: TGCGCCAGCAGCTCCGGGGGGGGCTCCTACAATGAGCAGTTCTTC. Protein product: CASSSGGGSYNEQFF.

CDR3 loop: CASSLFDLHYEQYF. CDR3 nucleotides: TGTGCCAGCAGCTTGTTTGACCTACACTACGAGCAGTACTTC. J is TRBJ2-7 and V is TRBV5-6; D gene unclear. CDR1 and CDR2 (germline): SGHDT, YYEEEE. The CDR3 has 14 residues. Trimming pared 1 base from V and 3 bases from J, leaving 11 bases between.

The gene calls are TRBV7-3 and TRBJ1-1; D possibly corresponds to TRBD1 (5 bases). V gave up 5 bases and J gave up 5 bases, with 15 bases separating them. The CDR3 consists of 14 residues. The germline V gene has CDR1 SGHTA and CDR2 FQGTGA. The CDR3 reads CASSKTEAGTEAFF. The CDR3, as DNA: TGTGCCAGCAGCAAAACGGAAGCAGGGACTGAAGCTTTCTTT.

This clone appeared once. Distinct nucleotide sequences in the sample also encode this CDR3. The gene calls are TRBV14 and TRBJ1-3; no firm D call. CDR3 length equals 13 residues. The germline gives CDR1 SGHDN, CDR2 FVKESK. Trimming removed 0 bases from V and 3 bases from J, with 3 bases in between. The CDR3 coding sequence is TGTGCCAGCAGCCAAGACCGTGGAAACACCATATATTTT. This sequence encodes CASSQDRGNTIYF.